These 7 T cell receptor beta chains share one sample of origin, sequenced in a study of PD-L1 blockade in urothelial cancer. Time point defined: pretreatment peripheral blood. This table comes from immunoSEQ multiplex PCR, and its TCRdb copy is limited to in-frame clones, with some not included. Counted here are around 82,000 clones, roughly 89% occurring once; the ten biggest clones make up roughly 2%. Sequencing was performed on PBMCs, taken around atezolizumab (anti-PD-L1) treatment. All receptors come from a man aged 55 to 70 with urothelial cancer.

This chain links TRBV9 with TRBJ2-1; a weak D match, TRBD2 (6 bases). The CDR3 runs to 13 residues. V gave up 3 bases and J gave up 6 bases, with 10 bases separating them. Per the germline V gene, CDR1 is SGDLS and CDR2 is YYNGEE. Here the CDR3 DNA reads TGTGCCAGCAGCGCCGGGACTCCCAATGAGCAGTTCTTC. It encodes CASSAGTPNEQFF.

This clone was picked up one time. The chain couples TRBV7-2 to TRBJ2-5, with 8 bases aligning to TRBD2. Germline lookup yields CDR1 SGHTA and CDR2 FQGNSA. There are 18 residues in the CDR3. Trimming took 5 bases from V and 4 from J; bases not matched to a gene: 18. CDR3 nucleotide sequence: TGTGCCAGCAGCCGAGCCCTTGCTGGGAGCGGGAGAGGAGAGACCCAGTACTTC. Translation: CASSRALAGSGRGETQYF.

The J gene is TRBJ2-7, the V gene TRBV2; 10 bases are a match to TRBD2. The CDR3 has 13 residues. The V gene's germline CDR1 is SNHLY and CDR2 FYNNEI. This CDR3 is CVQGGLAGDEQYF. CDR3 bases: TGTGTACAGGGGGGGCTAGCGGGAGACGAGCAGTACTTC.

This clone occurred a few times. V gene TRBV18 combines with J gene TRBJ2-7; D is perhaps TRBD1 (6 bases). From germline, CDR1 is KGHSH and CDR2 LQKENI. The CDR3 contains 13 residues. The V and J ends lost 2 bases and 9 bases respectively, with 14 bases between them. The CDR3 region has the DNA TGTGCCAGCTCACCAATTGAGGAAGGGGGGCAGTACTTC. Translating it yields CASSPIEEGGQYF. Filled out from reference TRBV18 and TRBJ2-7, the complete variable domain reads NAGVMQNPRHLVRRRGQEARLRCSPMKGHSHVYWYRQLPEEGLKFMVYLQKENIIDESGMPKERFSAEFPKEGPSILRIQQVVRGDSAAYFCASSPIEEGGQYFGPGTRLTVT.

This clone was counted once. V and J are TRBV29-1 and TRBJ2-7; 14 positions agree with TRBD2. The CDR3 length is 14 residues. CDR1 SQVTM and CDR2 ANQGSEA come from the germline V gene. The V and J ends lost 7 bases and 4 bases, in that order; junction bases with no gene match: 6. As DNA, the CDR3 is TGCAGCGCTCTAGGGACTAGCGGGGGTTACGAGCAGTACTTC. This codes for CSALGTSGGYEQYF.

The sample holds one count of this clone. The gene calls are TRBV6-4 and TRBJ2-1; tentatively, D is TRBD1 (7 bases). Germline CDR1 MRHNA, CDR2 SNTAGT. This CDR3 comprises 14 residues. V was trimmed by 4 bases and J by 6 bases, leaving 13 bases between them. The CDR3: CASSGQGGVNEQFF. For the CDR3, the DNA is TGTGCCAGCAGTGGTCAGGGGGGAGTCAATGAGCAGTTCTTC.

The chain employs TRBV7-2 and TRBJ2-4; D gene unclear. The V gene's germline CDR1 is SGHTA and CDR2 FQGNSA. Trimming removed 5 bases from V and 3 bases from J, with 14 bases in between. This CDR3 comprises 15 residues. This CDR3 reads CASSPETTLKNIQYF. DNA for the CDR3: TGTGCCAGCAGCCCGGAAACGACTCTCAAAAACATTCAGTACTTC.